This T cell receptor beta chain derives from a study of T cell responses to AZD1222 COVID-19 vaccine. Study outcomes and limitations: The repertoires were collected only after the peak T cell response. Possibly, clonal diversity was underestimated; donors were largely white British and included more females. Nearly half of unique spike-specific TCRs reportedly avoided B.1.351 and B.1.1.7 mutated regions. Spike regions recognized by vaccine-associated CD4 TCRs spanned the protein, led by 160-218 and 743-854.

The assay was immunoSEQ multiplex PCR, and TCRdb's table has in-frame clones only and misses some. This table holds roughly 150,000 clones, roughly nine tenths found once. V lost 5 bases to trimming and J lost 0 bases, with 11 bases between them. This CDR3 contains 15 residues. Germline lookup yields CDR1 MNHEY and CDR2 SMNVEV (reference sequence). Details on this clone: The antigen is not known.

Sequences were derived from peripheral blood, sampled on day 0 of AZD1222 vaccination. This receptor was obtained from an adult in good health. V gene TRBV27 combines with J gene TRBJ1-3; tentatively, D is TRBD1 (5 bases). CDR3 in amino acids: CASSGRGSSGNTIYF. In DNA form, the CDR3 reads TGTGCCAGCAGTGGGCGGGGGTCCTCTGGAAACACCATATATTTT.